A selection of T cell receptor beta chains follows, all from one sample in a study of identical twins. TCRdb re-analysed the 5' RACE reads in MiXCR, keeping a single row per CDR3 protein. The table lists roughly 250,000 distinct CDR3 sequences, about 14% of them singletons. Sequencing input: memory (CD45RO+) T cells sorted from blood. The receptor set was obtained from a woman under 30 in good health. Both conserved end residues are part of each CDR3. Each record gives: V gene, clone size, J gene, D gene, CDR3 DNA, CDR3 protein. The D gene is left open where the match is weak. Where a row states a size, it is once, few, many or the class of an expanded clone; other rows omit it.

>TRBV20-1|many|TRBJ2-7|-
TGCAGTGCTAGTCAAGTATGGGACAACCCCTACGAGCAGTACTTC
CSASQVWDNPYEQYF
>TRBV4-3|many|TRBJ2-7|-
TGCGCCAGCAGCCAAGGCGAGCGCAGCTCCTACGAGCAGTACTTC
CASSQGERSSYEQYF
>TRBV6-2/TRBV6-3|few|TRBJ2-2|TRBD1
TGTGCCAGCAGGGGGACAGGGGCCGGGGAGCTGTTTTTT
CASRGTGAGELFF
>TRBV6-5|few|TRBJ1-1|-
TGTGCCAGCAGTTACGGCGCTACAGGGTCTGAAGCTTTCTTT
CASSYGATGSEAFF
>TRBV20-1|few|TRBJ2-7|-
TGCAGTGCTACTTCCGCTTTCTACGAGCAGTACTTC
CSATSAFYEQYF
>TRBV6-1|many|TRBJ1-2|TRBD1
TGTGCCAGCAGTCTAGGGACAGGGCATATCAACTATGGCTACACCTTC
CASSLGTGHINYGYTF
>TRBV20-1|few|TRBJ2-1|-
TGCAGTGCCCCGGCGACCTCCAGCTATGAGCAGTTCTTC
CSAPATSSYEQFF
>TRBV5-6|once|TRBJ1-2|TRBD1
TGTGCCAGCAGCTCCCCGGGACAGGGATTACATGGCTACACCTTC
CASSSPGQGLHGYTF
>TRBV3-1|-|TRBJ2-1|TRBD2
TGTGCCAGCAGCCAAGCGGGGACTAGCGGCTACAATGAGCAGTTCTTC
CASSQAGTSGYNEQFF
>TRBV12-3/TRBV12-4|few|TRBJ1-1|-
TGTGCCAGCACACTTCAGATGAACACTGAAGCTTTCTTT
CASTLQMNTEAFF
>TRBV12-3/TRBV12-4|many|TRBJ2-3|-
TGTGCCAGCAGTTTGGGGCTATCCCCCAGCACAGATACGCAGTATTTT
CASSLGLSPSTDTQYF
>TRBV6-2/TRBV6-3|few|TRBJ2-2|-
TGTGCCCCCAAGGTCGCAAACACCGGGGAGCTGTTTTTT
CAPKVANTGELFF
>TRBV7-2|many|TRBJ2-5|TRBD1
TGTGCCAGCAGCTTAGCCTCCGGGACAGAAGAGACCCAGTACTTC
CASSLASGTEETQYF
>TRBV19|few|TRBJ2-5|-
TGTGCCAGTAGAGTGGACAGTTACCAAGAGACCCAGTACTTC
CASRVDSYQETQYF
>TRBV7-9|few|TRBJ2-1|-
TGTGCCAGCAGCGTACATAGCCGCAGCTCCTACAATGAGCAGTTCTTC
CASSVHSRSSYNEQFF
>TRBV6-1|few|TRBJ1-5|-
TGTGCCAGCAGGGCTGTGAGCTTTGGCAATCAGCCCCAGCATTTT
CASRAVSFGNQPQHF
>TRBV7-9|many|TRBJ2-1|TRBD2
TGTGCCAGCAGCTTAAGCGGGAGCTACAATGAGCAGTTCTTC
CASSLSGSYNEQFF
>TRBV7-2|-|TRBJ2-7|-
TGTGCCAGCAGCTTAGCGGGGGGAGACTACGAGCAGTACTTC
CASSLAGGDYEQYF
>TRBV7-3|few|TRBJ2-3|TRBD2
TGTGCCAGCAGCTCCGCTAGCGGGGGGACAGATACGCAGTATTTT
CASSSASGGTDTQYF
>TRBV4-1|-|TRBJ2-1|TRBD2
TGCGCCAGCAGCCATTTAGCGGGTTGGTCCTACAATGAGCAGTTCTTC
CASSHLAGWSYNEQFF
>TRBV12-3/TRBV12-4|few|TRBJ2-4|-
TGTGCCAGCAGTGAACAGGGTCGCTCCAAAAACATTCAGTACTTC
CASSEQGRSKNIQYF
>TRBV19|-|TRBJ1-2|-
TGTGCCAGTAGTTCTCAGGGACGCCTAACCTATGGCTACACCTTC
CASSSQGRLTYGYTF
>TRBV20-1|many|TRBJ1-2|-
TGCAGTGCTAGAGATGGGGAAGTTTCGACTGGCTACACCTTC
CSARDGEVSTGYTF
>TRBV7-9|-|TRBJ1-2|-
TGTGCCAGCAGCTTAGAAACAGGTGGCGGCTACACCTTC
CASSLETGGGYTF
>TRBV9|-|TRBJ1-6|TRBD1
TGTGCCAGCAGCGTAGATGTGGACAGGAATAATTCACCCCTCCACTTT
CASSVDVDRNNSPLHF
>TRBV5-1|-|TRBJ2-2|TRBD2
TGCGCCAGCAGTTACATAGCGGGCTCGAACACCGGGGAGCTGTTTTTT
CASSYIAGSNTGELFF
>TRBV24-1|many|TRBJ2-1|-
TGTGCCACCAGTGACCCACGGGGACCGGGGAATGAGCAGTTCTTC
CATSDPRGPGNEQFF
>TRBV6-1|few|TRBJ1-5|-
TGTGCCAGCACCTTACGAGACAGCCCCCAGCCCCAGCATTTT
CASTLRDSPQPQHF
>TRBV4-3|-|TRBJ2-1|-
TGCGCCAGCAGCCAAGGGTCGACGGGACTCTGGCACAATGAGCAGTTCTTC
CASSQGSTGLWHNEQFF
>TRBV7-2|-|TRBJ2-4|-
TGTGCCAGCAGCTTTCGGGCCGGACGGTCGTTAAGCTACCCTCGAGCCAAAAACATTCAGTACTTC
CASSFRAGRSLSYPRAKNIQYF
>TRBV20-1|few|TRBJ2-3|TRBD1
TGCAGTGCTAGAGTAATGGGGGACAGCAGCACAGATACGCAGTATTTT
CSARVMGDSSTDTQYF
>TRBV18|-|TRBJ2-1|-
TGTGCCAGCTCACTTGCTTTTGAGCAGTTCTTC
CASSLAFEQFF
>TRBV20-1|-|TRBJ2-2|-
TGCAGTGCTGGAGACGGCTACACCGGGGAGCTGTTTTTT
CSAGDGYTGELFF
>TRBV7-3|few|TRBJ2-1|-
TGTGCCAGCAGCCACAGTCACAATGAGCAGTTCTTC
CASSHSHNEQFF
>TRBV20-1|few|TRBJ2-1|TRBD2
TGCAGTGCACTCCCCTATCATGCGGGAGGGTACAATGAGCAGTTCTTC
CSALPYHAGGYNEQFF
>TRBV2|few|TRBJ1-5|-
TGTGCCAGCAGGTCCGTCGGGCCCCAGCATTTT
CASRSVGPQHF
>TRBV5-1|few|TRBJ2-6|TRBD1
TGCGCCAGCAGGGGACAGGGTTTGGCGGGGGCCAACGTCCTGACTTTC
CASRGQGLAGANVLTF
>TRBV7-2|few|TRBJ2-1|-
TGTGCCAGCAGCAAATACAATGAGCAGTTCTTC
CASSKYNEQFF
>TRBV10-3|-|TRBJ2-7|TRBD1
TGTGCCATCAGTGCGCAGGGGGCGTACGAGCAGTACTTC
CAISAQGAYEQYF
>TRBV27|many|TRBJ1-2|-
TGTGCCAGCAGCCCGGGCTATGGCTACACCTTC
CASSPGYGYTF
>TRBV2|many|TRBJ2-1|-
TGTGCCAGCAGGGAGCGGCTAGACTCCTACAATGAGCAGTTCTTC
CASRERLDSYNEQFF
>TRBV15|few|TRBJ2-7|-
TGTGCCACCAGCGAACGAAGGGACAGGAGGCGGGGGGAGCAGTACTTC
CATSERRDRRRGEQYF
>TRBV5-1|few|TRBJ2-4|-
TGCGCCAGCAGCTTGGTCGCAGGCATAGCCAAAAACATTCAGTACTTC
CASSLVAGIAKNIQYF
>TRBV9|-|TRBJ2-2|-
TGTGCCAGCAGCGTAGAAGCGGCCGGGGAGCTGTTTTTT
CASSVEAAGELFF
>TRBV5-5|-|TRBJ2-7|TRBD2
TGTGCCAGCAGATTGACTAGCGGGAGTGGGGAGCAGTACTTC
CASRLTSGSGEQYF
>TRBV4-3|few|TRBJ2-7|-
TGCGCCAGCAGCCAAGATCTCACTGCCGTCTACGAGCAGTACTTC
CASSQDLTAVYEQYF
>TRBV5-1|few|TRBJ2-1|TRBD1
TGCGCCAGCAGCTCGGGACAGGGGACGTACAATGAGCAGTTCTTC
CASSSGQGTYNEQFF
>TRBV3-1|many|TRBJ2-1|-
TGTGCCAGCAGCCAAGAAGACTTTACCTACAATGAGCAGTTCTTC
CASSQEDFTYNEQFF
>TRBV10-3|-|TRBJ1-6|-
TGTGCCACCTCGGATCCGGGCCGATCACCCCTCCACTTT
CATSDPGRSPLHF
>TRBV11-2|few|TRBJ1-1|-
TGTGCCAGCAGCTTAGAAGGAGCGGCCATGAACACTGAAGCTTTCTTT
CASSLEGAAMNTEAFF
>TRBV2|-|TRBJ2-7|-
TGTGCCAGCAAAGTTTCTTCCTACGAGCAGTACTTC
CASKVSSYEQYF
>TRBV7-2|few|TRBJ2-3|-
TGTGCCAGCAGCTTAGGTGCATTCACAGATACGCAGTATTTT
CASSLGAFTDTQYF
>TRBV5-4|-|TRBJ2-5|TRBD1
TGTGCCAGCAGCTCTCCCGGGACAGGGGGCGGAGAGACCCAGTACTTC
CASSSPGTGGGETQYF
>TRBV5-8|-|TRBJ1-2|-
TGTGCCAGCAGCTTAAGGGGGAGCTTTGGCTACACCTTC
CASSLRGSFGYTF